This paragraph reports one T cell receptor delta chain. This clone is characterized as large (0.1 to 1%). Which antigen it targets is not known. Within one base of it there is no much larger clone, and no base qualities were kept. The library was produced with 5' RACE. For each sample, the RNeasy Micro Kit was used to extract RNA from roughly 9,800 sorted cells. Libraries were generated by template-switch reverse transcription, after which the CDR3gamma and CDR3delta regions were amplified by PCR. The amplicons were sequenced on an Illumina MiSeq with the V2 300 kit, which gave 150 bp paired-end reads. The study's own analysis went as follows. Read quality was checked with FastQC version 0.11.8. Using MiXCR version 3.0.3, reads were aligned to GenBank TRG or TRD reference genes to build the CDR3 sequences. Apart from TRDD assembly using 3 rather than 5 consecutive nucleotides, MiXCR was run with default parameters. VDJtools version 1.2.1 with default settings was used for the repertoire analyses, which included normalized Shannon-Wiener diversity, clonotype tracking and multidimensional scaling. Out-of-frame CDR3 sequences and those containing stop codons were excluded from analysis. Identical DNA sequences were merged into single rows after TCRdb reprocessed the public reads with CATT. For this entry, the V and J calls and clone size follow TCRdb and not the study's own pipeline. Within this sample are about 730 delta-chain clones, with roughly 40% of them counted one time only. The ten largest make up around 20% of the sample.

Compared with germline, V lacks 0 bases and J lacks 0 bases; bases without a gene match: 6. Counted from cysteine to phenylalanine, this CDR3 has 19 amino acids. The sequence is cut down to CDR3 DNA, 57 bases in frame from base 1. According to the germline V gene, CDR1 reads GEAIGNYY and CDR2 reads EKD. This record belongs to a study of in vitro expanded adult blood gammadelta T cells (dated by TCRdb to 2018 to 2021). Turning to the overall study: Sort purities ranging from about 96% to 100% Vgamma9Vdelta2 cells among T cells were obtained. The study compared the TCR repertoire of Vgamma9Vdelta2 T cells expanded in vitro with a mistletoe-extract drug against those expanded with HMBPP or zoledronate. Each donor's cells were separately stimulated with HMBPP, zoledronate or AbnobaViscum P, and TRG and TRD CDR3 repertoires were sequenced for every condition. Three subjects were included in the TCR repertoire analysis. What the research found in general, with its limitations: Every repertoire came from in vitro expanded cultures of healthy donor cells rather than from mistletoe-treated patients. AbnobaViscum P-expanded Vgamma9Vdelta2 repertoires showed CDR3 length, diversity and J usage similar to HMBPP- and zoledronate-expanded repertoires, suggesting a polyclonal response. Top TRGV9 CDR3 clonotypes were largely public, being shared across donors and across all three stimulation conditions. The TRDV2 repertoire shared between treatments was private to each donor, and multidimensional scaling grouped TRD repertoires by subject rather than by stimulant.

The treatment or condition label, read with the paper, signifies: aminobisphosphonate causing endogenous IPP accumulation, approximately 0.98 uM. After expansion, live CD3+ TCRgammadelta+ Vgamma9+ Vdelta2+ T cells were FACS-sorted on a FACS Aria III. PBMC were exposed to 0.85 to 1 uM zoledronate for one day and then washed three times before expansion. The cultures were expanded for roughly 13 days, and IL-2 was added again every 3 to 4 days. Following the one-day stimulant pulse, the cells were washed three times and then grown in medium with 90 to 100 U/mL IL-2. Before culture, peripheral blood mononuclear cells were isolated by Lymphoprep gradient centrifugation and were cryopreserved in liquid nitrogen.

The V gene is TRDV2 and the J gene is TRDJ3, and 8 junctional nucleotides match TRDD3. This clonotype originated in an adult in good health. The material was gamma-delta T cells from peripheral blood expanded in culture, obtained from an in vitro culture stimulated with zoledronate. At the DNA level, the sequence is TGTGCCTGTGACACCGGCTGGGGGAATAGCTCCTGGGACACCCGACAGATGTTTTTC. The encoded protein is CACDTGWGNSSWDTRQMFF.